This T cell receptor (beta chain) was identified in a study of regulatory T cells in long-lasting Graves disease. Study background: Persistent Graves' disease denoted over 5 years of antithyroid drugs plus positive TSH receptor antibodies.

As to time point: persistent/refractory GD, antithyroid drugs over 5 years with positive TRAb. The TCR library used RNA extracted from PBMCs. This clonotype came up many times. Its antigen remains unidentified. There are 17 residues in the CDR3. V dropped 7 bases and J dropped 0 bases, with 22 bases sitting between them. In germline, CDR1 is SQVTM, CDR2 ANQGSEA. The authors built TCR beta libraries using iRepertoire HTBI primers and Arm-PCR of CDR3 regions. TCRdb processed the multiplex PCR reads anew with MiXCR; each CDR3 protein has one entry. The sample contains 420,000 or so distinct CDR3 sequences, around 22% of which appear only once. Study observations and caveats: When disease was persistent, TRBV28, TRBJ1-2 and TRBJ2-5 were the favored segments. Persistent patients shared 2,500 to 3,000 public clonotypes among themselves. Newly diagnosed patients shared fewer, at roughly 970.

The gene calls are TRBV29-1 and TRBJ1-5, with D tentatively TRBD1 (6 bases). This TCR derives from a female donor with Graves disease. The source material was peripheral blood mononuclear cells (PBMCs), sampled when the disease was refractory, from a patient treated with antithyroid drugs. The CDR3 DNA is TGCAGCGCTAGAGCCGGGACACGGGAATATAGCAATCAGCCCCAGCATTTT. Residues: CSARAGTREYSNQPQHF.